This TCR beta chain was retrieved from a study of vaccination and CD4 T cells after COVID-19. Across the study: With a range of 35 to 161, the median interval from diagnosis to drawing post-COVID samples was roughly 110 days.

TCRdb analysed the PCR reads with MiXCR anew, one entry per CDR3 protein. The profile shows roughly 18,000 distinct CDR3 sequences, approximately 65% of them singletons. Study results and caveats: Spike mono-reactive clones accounted for 304 of the 307 vaccine-specific clones found in convalescent patients.

Points on this clonotype: Its antigen is unidentified.

Sequences were derived from CD4+ T cells from blood, sampled before SARS-CoV-2 vaccination. The source is a human donor who had recovered from COVID-19.

The CDR3 is CASSAGFSVSNQPQHF. CDR3 nucleotide sequence: TGTGCCAGCAGTGCGGGATTCAGCGTCAGCAATCAGCCCCAGCATTTT. This chain connects TRBV6-2 or TRBV6-3 to TRBJ1-5, with D unresolved. CDR3 size: 16 residues. V was pared by 5 bases and J by 1 base, with 15 bases between. The V gene's germline CDR1 is MNHEY and CDR2 SVGEGT.